The T cell receptor (beta chain) described here comes from a study of CD8+ T cells in alopecia areata. RNA was isolated and reverse transcribed to cDNA, the sequencing template. Method: immunoSEQ multiplex PCR; TCRdb's copy keeps in-frame clones and lacks some. The table lists approximately 98,000 clones, roughly 60% of them singletons, with under 25% in the top ten. Germline V gene data show CDR1 as SGHNT and CDR2 as YYREEE (reference sequence). The CDR3 length is 14 residues. For this clone: The antigen is undetermined. This is likely an artifact of a read error, given a far larger clone one base away. This same CDR3 is encoded by further DNA sequences in the sample.

PBMCs provided sorted CD4+ and CD8+ T cells. Study-wide points: In lesional scalp, particularly from alopecia totalis/universalis, clonality was higher than in normal scalp. Scalp samples also contribute reads from the resident alphabeta T cells found in normal skin.

The V call is TRBV5-4, the J call TRBJ2-5, with 7 positions matching TRBD1. Sequencing input: CD8+ T cells sorted from blood. The TCR sequence derives from a human donor in good health. The CDR3 bases are TGCGCCAGCAGCCGACGACAGGGCCCAGAGACCCAGTACTTC. This sequence encodes CASSRRQGPETQYF.